This passage covers 12 T cell receptor beta chains from one sample sequenced in a study of regulatory T cells in long-lasting Graves disease. The time point is: newly diagnosed GD, antithyroid drugs for less than 3 months. TCR sequences were obtained from RNA taken from PBMCs. HTBI primers from iRepertoire and Arm-PCR of CDR3 regions yielded the TCR beta libraries. TCRdb re-called the multiplex PCR reads through MiXCR, storing one row per CDR3 protein. The sample lists over 450,000 distinct CDR3 sequences; 9.5% to 15% were seen once. The same sample was also studied in work on T cells in Graves' hyperthyroidism and ophthalmopathy.

The source was peripheral blood mononuclear cells (PBMCs), collected at new diagnosis, from a patient treated with antithyroid drugs. Receptors originate from a woman between 25 and 40 years old with Graves disease.

In its sample, this clonotype was seen a few times. The J gene is TRBJ2-3, the V gene TRBV13; D might be TRBD2 (5 bases). The germline V and J ends were trimmed by 5 bases and 3 bases, with 15 bases remaining between them. Per germline, CDR1 PRHDT and CDR2 FYEKMQ (reference sequence). The CDR3 has 15 residues. The CDR3 is CASSPEGERTDTQYF. CDR3 bases: TGTGCCAGCAGCCCTGAGGGTGAGCGAACAGATACGCAGTATTTT.

The J gene is TRBJ2-3, the V gene TRBV24-1; D possibly uses TRBD1 or TRBD2 (6 bases each). This CDR3 is built from 13 residues. Germline CDR1 and CDR2: KGHDR and SFDVKD. V lost 7 bases and J 7 bases, leaving 14 bases between the germline ends. CDR3 coding DNA: TGTGCCACCAGCGGGGGAGGACAGTATACGCAGTATTTT. Translation gives CATSGGGQYTQYF.

This clonotype was observed at least ten times. Compared with germline, one end of the junction differs, possibly owing to a read error. This chain connects TRBV12-3 or TRBV12-4 to TRBJ2-5; TRBD2 might be the D (5 bases). The CDR3 covers 14 residues. The CDR3 reads CASSLARSGKTQYF. The CDR3 bases are TGTGCCAGCAGCTTAGCGCGGTCCGGAAAGACCCAGTACTTC.

This clonotype showed up just once. V usage is TRBV4-3 and J usage is TRBJ2-2, with D possibly TRBD2 on 6 matching bases. Germline V gene data show CDR1 as LGHNA and CDR2 as YSLEER. V was cut by 0 bases and J by 6 bases, with 8 bases left in between. The CDR3 is made up of 14 amino acids. For the CDR3, the DNA is TGCGCCAGCAGCCAAGATCCGGGGGCCGGGGAGCTGTTTTTT. It specifies CASSQDPGAGELFF.

V is TRBV7-8 and J is TRBJ2-3; 8 positions match TRBD2. CDR3 size: 17 residues. Germline CDR1 SGHVS, CDR2 FQNEAQ. The V and J ends lost 0 bases and 4 bases, in that order; junction bases with no gene match: 9. The CDR3 here is CASSLARGLAVPDTQYF. As DNA, the CDR3 is TGTGCCAGCAGCTTAGCGCGCGGACTAGCTGTACCAGATACGCAGTATTTT.

Notes on this clonotype: With a much larger clone just one base away, this may be a read error. V and J are TRBV28 and TRBJ1-2; D is ambiguous. CDR3 length: 14 residues. The germline CDR1 and CDR2 sequences are MDHEN and SYDVKM. V dropped 7 bases and J dropped 9 bases, with 21 bases sitting between them. In nucleotides, the CDR3 is TGTGCCAGCAATCGGGGAGACCGGGCCGGGAGCTACACCTTC. Protein: CASNRGDRAGSYTF.

There are many counts of this clonotype. The chain uses TRBV10-3 and TRBJ2-3; a possible D gene is TRBD2 (6 bases). V was pared by 5 bases and J by 2 bases, with 17 bases between. CDR3 length: 16 residues. Germline V gives CDR1 ENHRY, CDR2 SYGVKD. CDR3 sequence: CAISSPSPGLTDTQYF. The CDR3 DNA follows: TGTGCCATCAGTTCACCTTCACCGGGACTCACAGATACGCAGTATTTT.

This clonotype appeared many times. This chain joins TRBV28 and TRBJ1-2, with a tentative D call TRBD1 (5 bases). From germline, CDR1 is MDHEN and CDR2 SYDVKM. The CDR3 has 12 residues. V was shortened by 10 bases and J by 6 bases, with 15 bases between the two germline ends. The CDR3 protein is CAIYYRGDGYTF. CDR3 nucleotides: TGTGCCATCTACTATCGGGGGGATGGCTACACCTTC.

This clonotype has ten or more counts. The chain joins TRBV30 to TRBJ2-7, with TRBD2 as a possible D gene (5 bases). The germline V and J ends were trimmed by 5 bases and 3 bases, with 14 bases remaining between them. The CDR3 has 13 amino acids. CDR1 and CDR2 from the germline V gene are GTSNPN and SVGIG (reference sequence). CDR3 residues: CAWSREIDYEQYF. In nucleotides, the CDR3 is TGTGCCTGGTCGAGGGAGATAGACTACGAGCAGTACTTC.

This clonotype was found many times. V and J are TRBV18 and TRBJ2-1; the D is unclear. In germline, CDR1 is KGHSH, CDR2 LQKENI. V was clipped by 9 bases and J by 8 bases, with 20 bases between them. The CDR3 consists of 14 residues. The CDR3 is CASSPDPPRDEQFF. CDR3 nucleotide sequence: TGTGCCAGTTCCCCGGACCCCCCCCGGGATGAGCAGTTCTTC.

This clonotype was observed a few times. The J gene is TRBJ2-3, the V gene TRBV20-1; a weak D match, TRBD2 (6 bases). Germline V gives CDR1 DFQATT, CDR2 SNEGSKA (reference sequence). Trimming pared 6 bases from V and 10 bases from J, leaving 14 bases between. The CDR3 sequence is 11 residues long. The CDR3 spells CSARSGGAQYF. The CDR3, as DNA: TGCAGTGCCCGGTCCGGCGGGGCGCAGTATTTT.

This clonotype appeared many times. The chain links TRBV3-1 to TRBJ2-1, with D possibly being TRBD2 (6 bases). With 4 bases removed from V and 6 bases from J, the gap between germline ends came to 22 bases. Germline values: CDR1 LGHDT, CDR2 YNNKEL (reference sequence). The CDR3 is made up of 17 amino acids. CDR3 bases: TGTGCCAGCAGCCCCACCCGGCCGGGGGTATTTTCCAATGAGCAGTTCTTC. The encoded protein is CASSPTRPGVFSNEQFF.